This T cell receptor beta chain originates from a study of cytomegalovirus exposure and HLA in healthy donors. Overall study results and limits: Accurate HLA-A and HLA-B prediction from TCR beta sequences was reported for most subjects.

Germline values: CDR1 SNHLY, CDR2 FYNNEI. The CDR3 runs 16 residues. Germline trimming cut 7 bases from V and 6 bases from J; bases unmatched to any gene: 9. Researchers ran the PCR with 60 Vbeta and 13 Jbeta primers. Profiled with immunoSEQ multiplex PCR; TCRdb holds only in-frame clones, not every one. The data contain approximately 130,000 clones, 85% of them singletons. On this clone: Its antigen is undetermined.

Sequencing input: PBMCs. The clonotype originates from a woman in her 30s in good health and CMV-seropositive. The chain combines TRBV2 with TRBJ1-6; 10 bases are shared with TRBD1. The CDR3 DNA reads as TGTGCCAGCACCCCCGACAGGGGGCTAAGTAATTCACCCCTCCACTTT. Translating gives CASTPDRGLSNSPLHF. The full variable domain, its missing parts supplied by reference TRBV2 and TRBJ1-6, is EPEVTQTPSHQVTQMGQEVILRCVPISNHLYFYWYRQILGQKVEFLVSFYNNEISEKSEIFDDQFSVERPDGSNFTLKIRSTKLEDSAMYFCASTPDRGLSNSPLHFGNGTRLTVT.